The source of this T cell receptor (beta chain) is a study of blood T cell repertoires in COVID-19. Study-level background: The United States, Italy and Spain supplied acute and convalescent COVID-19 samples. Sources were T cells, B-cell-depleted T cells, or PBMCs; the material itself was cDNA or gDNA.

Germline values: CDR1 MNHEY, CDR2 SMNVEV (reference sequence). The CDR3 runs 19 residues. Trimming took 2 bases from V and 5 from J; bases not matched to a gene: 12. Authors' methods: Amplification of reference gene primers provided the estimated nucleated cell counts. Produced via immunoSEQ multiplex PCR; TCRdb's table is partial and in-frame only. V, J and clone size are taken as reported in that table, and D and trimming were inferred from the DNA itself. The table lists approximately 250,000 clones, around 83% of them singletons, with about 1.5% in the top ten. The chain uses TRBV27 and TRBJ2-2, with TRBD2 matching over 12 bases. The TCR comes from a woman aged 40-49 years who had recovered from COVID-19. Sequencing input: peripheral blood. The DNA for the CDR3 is TGTGCCAGCAGTTTACGGGCTAGCGGGGGGGCCGCGGGAACCGGGGAGCTGTTTTTT. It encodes CASSLRASGGAAGTGELFF.